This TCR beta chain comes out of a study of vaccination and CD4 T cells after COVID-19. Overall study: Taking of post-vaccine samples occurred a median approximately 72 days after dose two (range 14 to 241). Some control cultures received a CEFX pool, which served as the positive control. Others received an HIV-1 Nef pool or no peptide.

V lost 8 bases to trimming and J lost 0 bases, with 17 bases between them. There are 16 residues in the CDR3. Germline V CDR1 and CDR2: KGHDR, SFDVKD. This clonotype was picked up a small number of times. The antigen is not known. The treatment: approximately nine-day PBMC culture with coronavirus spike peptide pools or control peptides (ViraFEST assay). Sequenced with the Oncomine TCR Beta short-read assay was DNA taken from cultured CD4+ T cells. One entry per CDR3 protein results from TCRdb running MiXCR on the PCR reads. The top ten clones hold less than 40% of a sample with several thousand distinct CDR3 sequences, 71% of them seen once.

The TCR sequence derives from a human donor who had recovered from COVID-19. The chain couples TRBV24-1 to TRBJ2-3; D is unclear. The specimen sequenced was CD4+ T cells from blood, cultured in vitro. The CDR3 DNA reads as TGTGCCACCACCTCTAAAGGCAGGTCTAGCACAGATACGCAGTATTTT. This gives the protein CATTSKGRSSTDTQYF.